This T cell receptor beta chain appears in the sequencing data of a study of blood T cell repertoires in COVID-19. Whole-study context: COVID-19 samples collected from the United States, Italy and Spain covered acute and convalescent phases. T cells, B-cell-depleted T cells, or PBMCs provided the cDNA or gDNA that served as material.

The junction had 2 bases not matched to a gene; V was cut back by 2 bases and J by 5 bases. Germline loops: CDR1 KGHSH, CDR2 LQKENI. The length of the CDR3 is 13 residues. The sample holds a few counts of this clone. Seattle patients were enrolled during active infection and followed longitudinally. Under the authors' procedure: It was from reference gene primer amplification that nucleated cell counts were estimated. Produced via immunoSEQ multiplex PCR; TCRdb's table is partial and in-frame only. D and trimming come from the DNA, and the V and J calls and clone size come from that table. The profile shows approximately 300,000 clones, more than 65% of them singletons.

The sequence was obtained from a person aged 65 to 85 with COVID-19, enrolled during active disease. The chain has TRBV18 and TRBJ1-2; 7 bases are shared with TRBD1. Sequencing was performed on peripheral blood. The CDR3 is CASSPGTEYGYTF. The CDR3 DNA follows: TGTGCCAGCTCACCAGGGACAGAGTATGGCTACACCTTC.